This T cell receptor (beta chain) came from a study of vaccination effects on CD4 cells after COVID-19 (dated by TCRdb to 2021 to 2024). About the investigation overall: Participants received two doses of either the BNT162b2 or the mRNA-1273 mRNA SARS-CoV-2 vaccine. The study compared SARS-CoV-2 spike-specific CD4+ TCR repertoires before and after mRNA vaccination in COVID-19 convalescent patients and infection-naive vaccine recipients. A total of around eleven COVID-19 convalescent patients and several SARS-CoV-2-naive healthy vaccine recipients were included in the full study. Cultures from other donors in the study were sequenced with the Oncomine TCR Beta short-read assay on an Illumina iSeq 100.

The investigation overall reported the following: Limitations of the study were the small number of convalescent patients and the absence of early post-infection timepoints. Both infection-induced and vaccine-induced clones contracted markedly at late post-vaccination timepoints, which is consistent with waning T cell responses. Among healthy vaccine recipients, nearly all vaccine-induced clones were SARS-CoV-2 mono-reactive, and only 1 of 255 was cross-reactive with common cold coronaviruses.

The ViraFEST assay stimulated PBMC with viral peptide pools and then used TCR sequencing to identify antigen-specific CD4+ T cell clonotypes by expansion. After less than eleven days of culture, CD4+ T cells were isolated with the EasySep CD4+ T cell isolation kit. The absence of prior SARS-CoV-2 infection in healthy vaccine recipients was confirmed by negative nucleocapsid antibodies before and after vaccination. Some 2 million PBMC per well were cultured in IMDM with roughly 5% human AB serum, 8.5 to 10 IU/ml IL-2 and gentamicin, plus 10 ug/ml peptides. Half of the culture medium was replaced with fresh IL-2-containing medium on days 3 and 7. Unless noted otherwise, every peptide stimulation condition was cultured in triplicate wells. PBMC were separated from whole blood using Ficoll-Paque Plus gradient centrifugation and were then either cryopreserved at -140C or used fresh. The overlapping peptide pools covered the spike proteins of SARS-CoV-2 and of the common cold coronaviruses HCoV-NL63, HCoV-OC43 and HCoV-229E. The QIAamp micro DNA kit was used to extract genomic DNA from the cultured CD4+ T cells.

The library was made by the immunoSEQ multiplex PCR assay. DNA from the cultured and isolated CD4+ T cells underwent TCR beta CDR3 sequencing. The study's processing was this. Non-productive TCR sequences were removed and reads were trimmed to the CDR3 region, keeping CDR3s of at least 7 amino acids. Antigen-specific clonotypes were identified using the MANAFEST web app by comparison of expansion in peptide wells against reference cultures. To be called positive, a clone needed expansion at FDR<0.05 compared with the reference and with all other wells, an odds ratio greater than 5, and a frequency greater than 0.1% in two replicate wells. A clonotype was defined as cross-reactive if the clonotype was significantly expanded both in SARS-CoV-2 spike wells and in at least one common cold coronavirus spike condition. CDR3 similarity was assessed by Levenshtein distance using the stringdist R package, and unrooted trees were constructed with ape in R 3.6.1. This immuneACCESS table, as held by TCRdb, lists in-frame sequences with V and J called but not all clones. Of the missing ones, under half trace to an unresolved V gene in checked studies; the others have no known cause. The DNA gave D and trimming, while V, J and clone size come from that table. The sample table records roughly 42,000 clones; roughly 76% of these occur just once. Under 30% of the sample is in the top ten clones.

V is shortened by 3 bases, J by 6 bases, and the region joining them spans 8 bases. As encoded in the germline V gene, CDR1 is MGHDK while CDR2 is SYGVNS. The CDR3 numbers 12 residues from cysteine through phenylalanine. Kept here is only the CDR3 DNA, which spans 36 bases and is read in frame from base 1. Details on this clone: It has no known antigen specificity. There are no base qualities to consult, and no much larger clone falls within one base.

The origin of this receptor is a human donor who received a COVID-19 vaccine. The chain employs TRBV25-1 and TRBJ1-2, with the D segment identity uncertain. The starting material was CD4+ T cells from PBMCs cultured with HCoV-OC43 spike peptides, obtained before COVID-19 vaccination. The cell subset or site label, read with the paper, signifies: HCoV-OC43 spike overlapping peptide pool stimulation. The CDR3 amino acid sequence is: CASSDYGDGYTF. The sequenced DNA: TGTGCCAGCAGTGATTACGGGGATGGCTACACCTTC.